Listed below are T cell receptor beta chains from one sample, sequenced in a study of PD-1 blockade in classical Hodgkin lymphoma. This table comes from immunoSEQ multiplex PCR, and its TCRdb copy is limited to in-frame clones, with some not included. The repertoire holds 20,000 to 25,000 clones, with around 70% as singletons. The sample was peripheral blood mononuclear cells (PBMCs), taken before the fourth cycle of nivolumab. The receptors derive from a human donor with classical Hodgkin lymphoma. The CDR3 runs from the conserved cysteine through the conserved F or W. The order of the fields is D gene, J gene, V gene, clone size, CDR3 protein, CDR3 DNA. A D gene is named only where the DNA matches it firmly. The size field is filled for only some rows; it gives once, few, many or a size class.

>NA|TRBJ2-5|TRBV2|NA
CASSGTANQETQYF
TGTGCCAGCAGTGGAACAGCCAACCAAGAGACCCAGTACTTC
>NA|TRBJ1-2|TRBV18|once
CASSPFLTSGTYYGYTF
TGTGCCAGCTCACCTTTCTTAACCTCCGGGACATACTATGGCTACACCTTC
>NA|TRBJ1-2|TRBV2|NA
CASKEDNYGYTF
TGTGCCAGCAAGGAGGATAACTATGGCTACACCTTC
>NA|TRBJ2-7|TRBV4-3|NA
CASSQDHTLGYEQYF
TGCGCCAGCAGCCAAGATCACACCCTAGGATACGAGCAGTACTTC
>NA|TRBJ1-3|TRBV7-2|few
CASSLGRSGNTIYF
TGTGCCAGCAGCTTAGGCCGCTCTGGAAACACCATATATTTT
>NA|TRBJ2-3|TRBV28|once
CASSPGHLTDTQYF
TGTGCCAGCAGTCCGGGACACCTCACAGATACGCAGTATTTT
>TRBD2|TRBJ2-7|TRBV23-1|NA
CASSQIGTSGSGSYEQYF
TGCGCCAGCAGTCAAATCGGGACTAGCGGGAGCGGATCCTACGAGCAGTACTTC
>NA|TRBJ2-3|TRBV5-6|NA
CASSSWLRSEDTQYF
TGTGCCAGCAGTAGTTGGTTGCGGAGCGAAGATACGCAGTATTTT
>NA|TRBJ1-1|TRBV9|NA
CASSAQITNTEAFF
TGTGCCAGCAGCGCACAGATAACGAACACTGAAGCTTTCTTT
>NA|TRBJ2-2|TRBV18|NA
CASSPTDDGTGELFF
TGTGCCAGCTCACCGACAGACGACGGGACCGGGGAGCTGTTTTTT
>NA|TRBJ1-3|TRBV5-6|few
CASSLYTGNTIYF
TGTGCCAGCAGCTTGTACACTGGAAACACCATATATTTT
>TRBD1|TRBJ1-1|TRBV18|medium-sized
CASSQGQGRTEAFF
TGTGCCAGCTCCCAAGGACAGGGTAGGACTGAAGCTTTCTTT
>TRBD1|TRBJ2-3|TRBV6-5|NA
CASRREGATDTQYF
TGTGCCAGCAGACGCGAGGGGGCCACAGATACGCAGTATTTT
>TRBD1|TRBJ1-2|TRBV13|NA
CASSPPSLTGGNYGYTF
TGTGCCAGCAGCCCACCCAGTTTGACAGGGGGAAACTATGGCTACACCTTC
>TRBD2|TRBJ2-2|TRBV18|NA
CASSPLIAGEAGELFF
TGTGCCAGCTCACCACTTATAGCGGGAGAGGCCGGGGAGCTGTTTTTT
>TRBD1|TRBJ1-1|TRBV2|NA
CASSSRQGDTEAFF
TGTGCCAGCAGTTCCAGACAGGGGGACACTGAAGCTTTCTTT
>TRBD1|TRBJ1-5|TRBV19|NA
CASSVTGTGGNGAQHF
TGTGCCAGTAGTGTAACCGGGACAGGGGGCAATGGGGCCCAGCATTTT
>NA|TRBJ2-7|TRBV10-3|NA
CAIGGNSYEQYF
TGTGCCATCGGGGGAAACAGCTACGAGCAGTACTTC
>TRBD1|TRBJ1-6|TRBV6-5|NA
CASRIGQVNSPLHF
TGTGCCAGCAGAATCGGACAGGTTAATTCACCCCTCCACTTT
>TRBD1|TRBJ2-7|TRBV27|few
CASSPGTGASSYEQYF
TGTGCCAGCAGCCCGGGGACAGGGGCTTCTTCCTACGAGCAGTACTTC
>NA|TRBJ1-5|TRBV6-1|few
CASSQDRIQPQHF
TGTGCCAGCAGCCAAGACAGGATTCAGCCCCAGCATTTT
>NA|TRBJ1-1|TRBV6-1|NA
CASIAWAVNTEAFF
TGTGCCAGCATTGCGTGGGCAGTGAACACTGAAGCTTTCTTT
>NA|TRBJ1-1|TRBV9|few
CASSVMQTPMNTEAFF
TGTGCCAGCAGCGTAATGCAGACCCCCATGAACACTGAAGCTTTCTTT
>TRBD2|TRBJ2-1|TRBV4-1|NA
CASSQLAGGPGEQFF
TGCGCCAGCAGCCAGCTAGCGGGGGGGCCGGGTGAGCAGTTCTTC
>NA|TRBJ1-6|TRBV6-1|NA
CASSGQGHNSPLHF
TGTGCCAGCAGTGGTCAGGGACACAATTCACCCCTCCACTTT
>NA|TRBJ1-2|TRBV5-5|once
CASSLGYSYGYTF
TGTGCCAGCAGCTTGGGGTACAGTTATGGCTACACCTTC
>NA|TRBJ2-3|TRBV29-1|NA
CSVEGSGGGTDTQYF
TGCAGCGTTGAAGGGTCTGGGGGAGGCACAGATACGCAGTATTTT
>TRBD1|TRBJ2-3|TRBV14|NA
CASSHKGQGAFDTQYF
TGTGCCAGCAGCCATAAAGGACAGGGGGCTTTTGATACGCAGTATTTT
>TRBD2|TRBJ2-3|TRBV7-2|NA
CASSLLVWTSGGAGDTQYF
TGTGCCAGCAGCTTATTAGTTTGGACTAGCGGGGGGGCTGGAGATACGCAGTATTTT
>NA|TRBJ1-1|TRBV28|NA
CASRWDQGLGAEAFF
TGTGCCAGCAGATGGGACCAGGGGTTAGGGGCTGAAGCTTTCTTT